This entry lists 28 T cell receptor beta chains sequenced from one sample in a study of T cells and Merkel cell carcinoma outcomes. Produced via immunoSEQ multiplex PCR; TCRdb's table is partial and in-frame only. This repertoire shows 400 to 500 clones, 85% to 90% found once; its top ten account for 13%. Sequenced material: tumor tissue from Merkel cell carcinoma. The receptor source for this set is a human donor with Merkel cell carcinoma.

The chain joins TRBV7-6 to TRBJ1-2; no clear D gene. V was trimmed by 5 bases and J by 4 bases, leaving 14 bases between them. Germline V gives CDR1 SGHVS, CDR2 FNYEAQ. This CDR3 is built from 14 residues. The DNA for the CDR3 is TGTGCCAGCAGCAGAGGAAAAAAGACCTATGGCTACACCTTC. Amino acids: CASSRGKKTYGYTF.

The chain has TRBV5-1 and TRBJ1-1; D is undetermined. Germline V gives CDR1 SGHRS, CDR2 YFSETQ. V was shortened by 0 bases and J by 1 base, with 13 bases between the two germline ends. This CDR3 has 16 amino acids. The CDR3 protein is CASSLALRNPNTEAFF. The CDR3 DNA reads TGCGCCAGCAGCTTGGCGTTGAGAAACCCGAACACTGAAGCTTTCTTT.

This sequence joins TRBV9 and TRBJ2-7; 7 nucleotides match TRBD1. The CDR3 spans 14 residues. Germline assignment: CDR1 SGDLS and CDR2 YYNGEE. Germline trimming cut 2 bases from V and 7 bases from J; bases unmatched to any gene: 9. The CDR3 here is CASSVTGDGTEQYF. Here the CDR3 DNA reads TGTGCCAGCAGCGTTACAGGGGACGGCACTGAGCAGTACTTC. Filled out from reference TRBV9 and TRBJ2-7, the complete variable domain reads DSGVTQTPKHLITATGQRVTLRCSPRSGDLSVYWYQQSLDQGLQFLIQYYNGEERAKGNILERFSAQQFPDLHSELNLSSLELGDSALYFCASSVTGDGTEQYFGPGTRLTVT.

The chain couples TRBV5-5 to TRBJ1-1; maybe TRBD1 (6 bases). The V end lost 2 bases, the J end lost 0 bases, and 14 bases lay between the germline ends. CDR1 and CDR2 from the germline V gene are SGHKS and YYEKEE (reference sequence). The CDR3 consists of 16 residues. DNA of the CDR3: TGTGCCAGCAGCTTTGGGGCAGGACAGATGAACACTGAAGCTTTCTTT. Translated, it gives CASSFGAGQMNTEAFF.

The J gene is TRBJ2-3, the V gene TRBV4-1, with D perhaps TRBD2 (5 bases). V lost 1 base, J lost 6 bases, and 11 bases lay in between. Germline V gene data show CDR1 as MGHRA and CDR2 as YSYEKL. This CDR3 spans 14 amino acids. CDR3 sequence (DNA): TGCGCCAGCAGCCAAGGGCCTAGCAGGGATACGCAGTATTTT. Its translation is CASSQGPSRDTQYF.

The V call is TRBV2, the J call TRBJ2-7, with 11 bases identical to TRBD1. The J segment lost 7 bases and the V segment lost 7 bases, leaving 9 bases of the junction unmatched. Germline CDR1 reads SNHLY; CDR2 reads FYNNEI. CDR3 size: 14 residues. CDR3 nucleotide sequence: TGTGCCAGCACCAAAGGACAGGGGGCGCGTGAGCAGTACTTC. Translation: CASTKGQGAREQYF.

This chain links TRBV7-2 with TRBJ2-2; D possibly uses TRBD1 or TRBD2 (6 bases each). From germline, CDR1 is SGHTA and CDR2 FQGNSA. V shed 7 bases and J shed 2 bases, with 17 bases lying between them. The CDR3 spans 16 residues. CDR3 residues: CASITAGQANTGELFF. CDR3 bases: TGTGCCAGCATCACCGCGGGACAAGCAAACACCGGGGAGCTGTTTTTT.

The rearrangement joins TRBV28 to TRBJ1-3; no definite D call. The CDR3 contains 13 residues. Germline CDR1 reads MDHEN; CDR2 reads SYDVKM. The ends were cut back, 10 bases at V and 0 bases at J, with 10 bases in the middle. CDR3 sequence reads: CATKESSGNTIYF. Here the CDR3 DNA reads TGTGCCACCAAGGAGAGCTCTGGAAACACCATATATTTT.

This chain joins TRBV7-2 and TRBJ1-5, with D possibly matching TRBD1 (5 bases). Germline-derived CDR1 and CDR2 are SGHTA and FQGNSA. The V end lost 1 base, the J end lost 4 bases, and 11 bases lay between the germline ends. The CDR3 extends over 15 amino acids. This chain's CDR3 is CASSLDGGDNQPQHF. DNA for the CDR3: TGTGCCAGCAGCTTAGACGGGGGGGATAATCAGCCCCAGCATTTT.

The chain combines TRBV13 with TRBJ2-3, with D perhaps matching TRBD1 (6 bases). Trimming cost V 4 bases and J 7 bases, with 12 bases left between them. CDR3 length equals 13 residues. Germline V lookup: CDR1 PRHDT, CDR2 FYEKMQ (reference sequence). This CDR3 reads CASSSRQVYTQYF. CDR3 coding DNA: TGTGCCAGCAGCTCCCGACAGGTATATACGCAGTATTTT.

V is TRBV6-5 and J is TRBJ1-2; D is uncertain. CDR1 and CDR2 (germline): MNHEY, SVGAGI. CDR3 length: 13 residues. V was trimmed by 0 bases and J by 5 bases, leaving 7 bases between them. The CDR3 DNA is TGTGCCAGCAGTTACTCGAAAGGTTATGGCTACACCTTC. Its protein product is CASSYSKGYGYTF.

Of note for this clone: One end of the junction fails to match germline, which may point to a read error. The identical CDR3 is also encoded by other nucleotide sequences in the sample. The CDR3 DNA sequence: TGCAGCGTTGAAGCTAACATGAATACTGAAGCTTTCTTT. Translated: CSVEANMNTEAFF. V gene TRBV29-1 combines with J gene TRBJ1-1, with D unclear. The CDR3 is 13 residues long. Germline CDR1 and CDR2: SQVTM and ANQGSEA. Looking up the rest from reference TRBV29-1 and TRBJ1-1 gives the full variable domain: SAVISQKPSRDICQRGTSLTIQCQVDSQVTMMFWYRQQPGQSLTLIATANQGSEATYESGFVIDKFPISRPNLTFSTLTVSNMSPEDSSIYLCSVEANMNTEAFFGQGTRLTVV.

The V and J genes are TRBV18 and TRBJ2-5; D not resolved. Trimming removed 3 bases from V and 0 bases from J, with 11 bases in between. CDR1 is KGHSH, CDR2 LQKENI, per germline. CDR3 length: 15 residues. This CDR3 reads CASSPLAANQETQYF. For the CDR3, the DNA is TGTGCCAGCTCACCTCTGGCCGCAAACCAAGAGACCCAGTACTTC.

V is TRBV15 and J is TRBJ2-7; 7 nucleotides agree with TRBD2. Unmatched junction bases numbered 6, after V lost 8 bases and J lost 2 bases. This CDR3 has 13 residues. Germline V gene lookup returns CDR1 LNHNV and CDR2 YYDKDF (reference sequence). CDR3 residues: CATSERGAYEQYF. CDR3 DNA: TGTGCCACCTCTGAGCGGGGAGCCTACGAGCAGTACTTC.

The chain uses TRBV29-1 and TRBJ1-1; 8 positions match TRBD1. V lost 6 bases and J lost 6; bases outside the gene matches: 9. In germline, CDR1 is SQVTM, CDR2 ANQGSEA. This CDR3 contains 13 residues. This CDR3 reads CSVRGQGGAEAFF. Here the CDR3 DNA reads TGCAGCGTCCGAGGACAGGGAGGCGCTGAAGCTTTCTTT.

The rearrangement links TRBV30 to TRBJ1-4, with D unresolved. CDR1 GTSNPN and CDR2 SVGIG come from the germline V gene (reference sequence). The CDR3 loop spans 11 amino acids. Trimming took 2 bases from V and 12 from J, leaving 10 bases between them. CDR3 residues: CAWSKAYQLFF. CDR3 in DNA: TGTGCCTGGAGTAAGGCCTACCAACTGTTTTTT.

CDR3 DNA sequence: TGTGCCAGCAGCTCCAATGGTCCGAACACCGGGGAGCTGTTTTTT. Its protein product is CASSSNGPNTGELFF. This chain uses TRBV7-3 with TRBJ2-2; D unclear. Germline loops: CDR1 SGHTA, CDR2 FQGTGA. The germline V and J ends were trimmed by 4 bases and 0 bases, with 9 bases remaining between them. The CDR3 extends over 15 amino acids.

The chain couples TRBV18 to TRBJ2-1; 7 bases map to TRBD1. Losses at the gene ends were 4 bases for V and 4 bases for J; bases not matched to a gene: 10. The CDR3 has 16 amino acids. Germline loops: CDR1 KGHSH, CDR2 LQKENI. The CDR3, as DNA: TGTGCCAGCTCACTCTCCTCTTCGGGACAGTACAATGAGCAGTTCTTC. Amino acid sequence: CASSLSSSGQYNEQFF.

The rearrangement uses TRBV28 and TRBJ1-5; D is possibly TRBD1 (6 bases). The CDR3 totals 16 residues. V dropped 6 bases and J dropped 5 bases, with 20 bases sitting between them. Germline CDR1 is MDHEN and CDR2 is SYDVKM. CDR3 sequence reads: CASRAGDRGIDQPQHF. DNA of the CDR3: TGTGCCAGCAGAGCCGGGGATAGGGGGATCGATCAGCCCCAGCATTTT.

CDR3 sequence (DNA): TGTGCCAGCAGTTTACCGGGTCCAAACAATGAGCAGTTCTTC. This gives the protein CASSLPGPNNEQFF. The chain has TRBV6-5 and TRBJ2-1; D is ambiguous. The CDR3 consists of 14 residues. The ends were cut back, 4 bases at V and 5 bases at J, with 12 bases in the middle. CDR1 is MNHEY, CDR2 SVGAGI, per germline.

This clone occurred a few times. The chain employs TRBV19 and TRBJ1-5, with D perhaps TRBD1 (5 bases). CDR1 and CDR2 (germline): LNHDA, SQIVND (reference sequence). The CDR3 covers 16 residues. The germline V and J ends were trimmed by 7 bases and 3 bases, with 19 bases remaining between them. CDR3 sequence reads: CASNAPPGRVNQPQHF. The CDR3 DNA reads TGTGCCAGTAACGCCCCACCGGGACGCGTCAATCAGCCCCAGCATTTT.

This clone was detected a few times. V and J are TRBV7-2 and TRBJ2-1; 8 bases map to TRBD2. The germline CDR1 and CDR2 sequences are SGHTA and FQGNSA. This CDR3 is 13 amino acids long. The J segment lost 9 bases and the V segment lost 5 bases, leaving 6 bases of the junction unmatched. In DNA form, the CDR3 reads TGTGCCAGCAGCCCGGGACTAGTTGGTGAGCAGTTCTTC. It codes for CASSPGLVGEQFF.

This chain links TRBV2 with TRBJ2-2; D remains ambiguous. CDR1 is SNHLY, CDR2 FYNNEI, per germline. Trimming took off 2 bases at V and 7 bases at J, with 11 bases between the two ends. The CDR3 runs 14 residues. CDR3 in amino acids: CASSESGVGGELFF. CDR3 bases: TGTGCCAGCAGTGAATCGGGCGTAGGCGGGGAGCTGTTTTTT.

This chain connects TRBV19 to TRBJ2-7, with no clear D. Trimming shortened V by 7 bases and J by 5 bases, and 18 bases separated the two germline ends. Per germline, CDR1 LNHDA and CDR2 SQIVND (reference sequence). The CDR3 loop spans 14 amino acids. The CDR3 nucleotides are TGTGCCAGTACCCAACCCGGTCAGCAGAACGAGCAGTACTTC. It translates to CASTQPGQQNEQYF.

This clone was picked up a small number of times. V and J are TRBV30 and TRBJ1-2; 7 bases align to TRBD1. The CDR3 has 14 amino acids. The J segment lost 8 bases and the V segment lost 3 bases, leaving 12 bases of the junction unmatched. Germline CDR1 reads GTSNPN; CDR2 reads SVGIG (reference sequence). CDR3 sequence reads: CAWSDTTGVLGYTF. The CDR3 DNA follows: TGTGCCTGGAGCGACACTACAGGGGTATTGGGCTACACCTTC.

J is TRBJ1-1 and V is TRBV21-1. TRBV21-1 corresponds to a pseudogene. The CDR3 loop spans 16 amino acids. This chain's CDR3 is CASRHYLYTIRTEAFF. CDR3 nucleotides: TGTGCCAGCAGACACTATTTATACACAATTCGCACTGAAGCTTTCTTT.

The chain links TRBV2 to TRBJ2-5, with D unclear. Germline lookup yields CDR1 SNHLY and CDR2 FYNNEI. The CDR3 consists of 13 residues. V was trimmed by 0 bases and J by 7 bases, leaving 9 bases between them. CDR3 in DNA: TGTGCCAGCAGTGAAGCGCTTTGGGGGACCCAGTACTTC. It specifies CASSEALWGTQYF.

Points on this clone: A junction boundary mismatches the germline segment, possibly from a read error. The sample has other DNA sequences that encode this CDR3 too. The V gene is TRBV9, the J gene TRBJ1-6, with D unresolved. Germline V CDR1 and CDR2: SGDLS, YYNGEE. This CDR3 has 13 residues. CDR3 coding DNA: TGTGCTAGCAGCGTCAAGTGGAATTCACCCCTCCACTTT. Protein product: CASSVKWNSPLHF.